This T cell receptor (beta chain) was obtained from a study of technical replicates of blood from a handful of donors. The protocol was immunoSEQ multiplex PCR, while the TCRdb copy is restricted to in-frame clones and leaves out a portion. The sample contains approximately 65,000 clones, around 87% of which appear only once. J lost 7 bases, V lost 5 bases, and 5 bases had no gene match. This CDR3 is built from 14 residues. Germline V gives CDR1 SGHRS, CDR2 YFSETQ. The rearrangement uses TRBV5-1 and TRBJ1-4; 10 bases align to TRBD1. This receptor was identified in a human donor in good health. Some clones in this sample may be carry-over from other donors' samples. The sequenced sample was PBMCs. CDR3 region: CASRPDRGVEKLFF. The CDR3 DNA sequence: TGCGCCAGCAGGCCGGACAGGGGGGTTGAAAAACTGTTTTTT.